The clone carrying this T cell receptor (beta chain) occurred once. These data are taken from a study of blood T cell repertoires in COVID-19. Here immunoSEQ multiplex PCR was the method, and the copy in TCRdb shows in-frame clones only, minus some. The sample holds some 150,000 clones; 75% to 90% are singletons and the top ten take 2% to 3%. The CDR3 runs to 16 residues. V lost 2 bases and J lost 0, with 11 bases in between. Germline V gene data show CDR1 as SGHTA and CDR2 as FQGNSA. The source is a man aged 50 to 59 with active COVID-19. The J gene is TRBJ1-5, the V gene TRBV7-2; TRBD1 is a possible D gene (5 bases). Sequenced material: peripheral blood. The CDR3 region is CASSLLDSYSNQPQHF. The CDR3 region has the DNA TGTGCCAGCAGCTTACTCGACAGTTATAGCAATCAGCCCCAGCATTTT. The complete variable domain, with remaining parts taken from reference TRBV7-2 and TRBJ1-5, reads GAGVSQSPSNKVTEKGKDVELRCDPISGHTALYWYRQSLGQGLEFLIYFQGNSAPDKSGLPSDRFSAERTGGSVSTLTIQRTQQEDSAVYLCASSLLDSYSNQPQHFGDGTRLSIL.